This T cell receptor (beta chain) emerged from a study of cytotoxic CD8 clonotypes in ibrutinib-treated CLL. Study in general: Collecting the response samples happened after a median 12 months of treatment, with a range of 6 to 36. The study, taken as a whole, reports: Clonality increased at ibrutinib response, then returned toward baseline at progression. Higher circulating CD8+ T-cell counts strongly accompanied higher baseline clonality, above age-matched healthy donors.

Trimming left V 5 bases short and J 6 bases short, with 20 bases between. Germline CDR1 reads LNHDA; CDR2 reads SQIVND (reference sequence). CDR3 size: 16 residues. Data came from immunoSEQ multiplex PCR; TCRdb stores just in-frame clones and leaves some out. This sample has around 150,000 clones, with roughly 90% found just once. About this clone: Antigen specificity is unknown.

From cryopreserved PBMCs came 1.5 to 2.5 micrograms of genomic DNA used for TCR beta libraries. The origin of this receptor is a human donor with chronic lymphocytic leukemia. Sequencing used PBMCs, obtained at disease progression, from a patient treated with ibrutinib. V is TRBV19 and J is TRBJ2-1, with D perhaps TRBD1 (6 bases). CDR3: CASSPLQGIGINEQFF. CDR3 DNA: TGTGCCAGTAGTCCCCTTCAGGGGATCGGGATCAATGAGCAGTTCTTC.